This T cell receptor beta chain appears in the sequencing data of a study of CDR3 diversity in severe acne. One entry per CDR3 protein results from TCRdb running MiXCR on the PCR reads. The data show about 84,000 distinct CDR3 sequences, 50% to 65% seen once. Germline values: CDR1 SEHNR, CDR2 FQNEAQ (reference sequence). The CDR3 extends over 15 amino acids. The germline V and J ends were trimmed by 3 bases and 3 bases, with 15 bases remaining between them. The clonotype was recovered from a male donor in good health, without acne. The chain couples TRBV7-9 to TRBJ2-7, with TRBD1 as a possible D gene (6 bases). The sample taken for sequencing was blood. The CDR3 coding sequence is TGTGCCAGCAGCTTGGGGGCCGCCAAAGTCTACGAGCAGTACTTC. It translates to CASSLGAAKVYEQYF.